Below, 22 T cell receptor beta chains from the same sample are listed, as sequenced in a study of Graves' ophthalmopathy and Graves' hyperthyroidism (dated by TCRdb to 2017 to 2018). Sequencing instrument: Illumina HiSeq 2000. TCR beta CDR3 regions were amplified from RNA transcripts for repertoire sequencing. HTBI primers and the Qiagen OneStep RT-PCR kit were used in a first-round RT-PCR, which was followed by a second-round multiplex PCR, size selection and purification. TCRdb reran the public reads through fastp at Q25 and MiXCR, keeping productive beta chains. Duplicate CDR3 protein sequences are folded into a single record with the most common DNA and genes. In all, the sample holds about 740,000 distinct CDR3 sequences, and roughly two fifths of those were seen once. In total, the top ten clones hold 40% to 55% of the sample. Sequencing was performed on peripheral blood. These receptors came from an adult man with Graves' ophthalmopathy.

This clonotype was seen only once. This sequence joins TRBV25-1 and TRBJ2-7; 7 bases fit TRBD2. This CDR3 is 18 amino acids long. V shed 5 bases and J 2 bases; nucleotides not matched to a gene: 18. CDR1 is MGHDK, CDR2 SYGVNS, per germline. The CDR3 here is CASSYLAAGGGFAYEQYF. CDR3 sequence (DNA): TGTGCCAGCAGTTATCTAGCGGCGGGTGGTGGTTTTGCCTACGAGCAGTACTTC.

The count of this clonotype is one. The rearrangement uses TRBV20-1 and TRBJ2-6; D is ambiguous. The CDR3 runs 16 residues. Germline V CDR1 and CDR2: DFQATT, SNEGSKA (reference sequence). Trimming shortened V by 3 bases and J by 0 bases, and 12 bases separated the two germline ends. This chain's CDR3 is CSARVGRGSGANVLTF. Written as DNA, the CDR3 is TGCAGTGCTAGGGTCGGAAGAGGCTCTGGGGCCAACGTCCTGACTTTC.

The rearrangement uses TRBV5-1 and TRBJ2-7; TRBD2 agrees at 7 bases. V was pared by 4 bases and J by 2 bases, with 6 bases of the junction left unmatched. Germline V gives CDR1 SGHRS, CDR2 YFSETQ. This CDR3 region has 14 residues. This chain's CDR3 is CASSRRGETYEQYF. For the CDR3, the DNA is TGCGCCAGCAGCCGTCGGGGGGAAACCTACGAGCAGTACTTC. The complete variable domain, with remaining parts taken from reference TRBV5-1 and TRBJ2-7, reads KAGVTQTPRYLIKTRGQQVTLSCSPISGHRSVSWYQQTPGQGLQFLFEYFSETQRNKGNFPGRFSGRQFSNSRSEMNVSTLELGDSALYLCASSRRGETYEQYFGPGTRLTVT.

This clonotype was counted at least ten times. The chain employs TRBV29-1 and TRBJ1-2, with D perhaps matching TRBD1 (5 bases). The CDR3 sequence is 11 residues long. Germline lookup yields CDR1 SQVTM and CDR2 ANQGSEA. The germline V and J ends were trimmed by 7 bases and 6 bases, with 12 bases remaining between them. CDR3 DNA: TGCAGCGGAGACAGCCTCGATGGCTACACCTTC. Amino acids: CSGDSLDGYTF.

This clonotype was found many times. The DNA of the CDR3 is TGCGCCAGCACTGGACAGGGGGTCACTGAAGCTTTCTTT. This sequence encodes CASTGQGVTEAFF. V usage is TRBV10-1 and J usage is TRBJ1-1, with 10 nucleotides matching TRBD1. Germline V CDR1 and CDR2: WNHNN, SYGVQD (reference sequence). Losses at the gene ends were 7 bases for V and 4 bases for J; bases not matched to a gene: 3. This CDR3 comprises 13 residues.

DNA for the CDR3: TGTGCCAGCAGCCCGAAGGTCGGGACAGGGGCATCTAACTATGGCTACACCTTC. This gives the protein CASSPKVGTGASNYGYTF. The chain joins TRBV7-9 to TRBJ1-2; TRBD1 matches 10 bases. Germline CDR1 is SEHNR and CDR2 is FQNEAQ (reference sequence). This CDR3 has 18 residues. J was trimmed by 0 bases and V by 5 bases; bases with no gene match: 12.

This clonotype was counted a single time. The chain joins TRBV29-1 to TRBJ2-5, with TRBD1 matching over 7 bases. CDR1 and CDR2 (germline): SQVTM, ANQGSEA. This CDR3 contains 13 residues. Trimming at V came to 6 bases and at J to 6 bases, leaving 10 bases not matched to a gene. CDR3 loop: CSVLGQDPQTQYF. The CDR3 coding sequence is TGCAGCGTCCTTGGACAGGATCCCCAGACCCAGTACTTC.

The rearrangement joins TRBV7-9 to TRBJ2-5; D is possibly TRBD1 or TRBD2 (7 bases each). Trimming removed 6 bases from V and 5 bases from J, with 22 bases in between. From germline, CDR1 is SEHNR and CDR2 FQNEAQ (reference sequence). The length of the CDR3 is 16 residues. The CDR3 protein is CASSPGPGGDMETQYF. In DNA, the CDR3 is TGTGCCAGCAGTCCAGGCCCAGGGGGGGACATGGAGACCCAGTACTTC. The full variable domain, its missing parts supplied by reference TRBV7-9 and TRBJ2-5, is DTGVSQNPRHKITKRGQNVTFRCDPISEHNRLYWYRQTLGQGPEFLTYFQNEAQLEKSRLLSDRFSAERPKGSFSTLEIQRTEQGDSAMYLCASSPGPGGDMETQYFGPGTRLLVL.

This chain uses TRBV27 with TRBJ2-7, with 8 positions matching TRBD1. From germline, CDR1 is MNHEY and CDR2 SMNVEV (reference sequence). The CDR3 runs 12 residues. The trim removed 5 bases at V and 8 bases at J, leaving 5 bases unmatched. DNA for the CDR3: TGTGCCAGCAGTCCCAGGGGGCTGAAGCAGTACTTC. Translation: CASSPRGLKQYF.

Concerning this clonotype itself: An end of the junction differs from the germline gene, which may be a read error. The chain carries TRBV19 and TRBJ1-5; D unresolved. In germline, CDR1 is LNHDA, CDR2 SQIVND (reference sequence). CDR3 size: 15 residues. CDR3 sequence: CASSILGTERQPLHF. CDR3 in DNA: TGTGCCAGTAGTATTCTAGGAACAGAGCGTCAGCCCCTGCATTTT.

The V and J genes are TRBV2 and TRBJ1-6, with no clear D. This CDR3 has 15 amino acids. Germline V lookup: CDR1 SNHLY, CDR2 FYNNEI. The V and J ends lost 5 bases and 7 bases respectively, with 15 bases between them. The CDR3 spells CASSLGRKGNSPLHF. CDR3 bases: TGTGCCAGCAGTTTAGGCAGAAAGGGAAATTCACCCCTCCACTTT.

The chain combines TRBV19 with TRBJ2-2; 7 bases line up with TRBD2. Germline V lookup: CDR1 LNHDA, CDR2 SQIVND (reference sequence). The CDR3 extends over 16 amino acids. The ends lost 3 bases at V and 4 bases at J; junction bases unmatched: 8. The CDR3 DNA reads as TGTGCCAGTAGTATTGATCTCCGCGGGGGCACCGGGGAGCTGTTTTTT. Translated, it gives CASSIDLRGGTGELFF.

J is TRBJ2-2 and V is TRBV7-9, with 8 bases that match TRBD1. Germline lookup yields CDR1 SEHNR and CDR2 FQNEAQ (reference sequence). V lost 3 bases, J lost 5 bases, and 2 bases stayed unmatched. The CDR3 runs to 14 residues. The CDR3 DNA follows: TGTGCCAGCAGCTTTCGACAGGGGACCGGGGAGCTGTTTTTT. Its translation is CASSFRQGTGELFF.

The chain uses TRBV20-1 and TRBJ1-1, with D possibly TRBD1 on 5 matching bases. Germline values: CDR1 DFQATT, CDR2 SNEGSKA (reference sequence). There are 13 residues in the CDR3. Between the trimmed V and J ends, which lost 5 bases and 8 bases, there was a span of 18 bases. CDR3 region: CSAGTVRSEEAFF. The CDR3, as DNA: TGCAGTGCTGGGACGGTCAGGTCGGAAGAAGCTTTCTTT.

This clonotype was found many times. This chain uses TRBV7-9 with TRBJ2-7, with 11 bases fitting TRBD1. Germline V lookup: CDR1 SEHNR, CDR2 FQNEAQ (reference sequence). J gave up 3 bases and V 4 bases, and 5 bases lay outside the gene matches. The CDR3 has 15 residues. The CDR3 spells CASSSRTGGYYEQYF. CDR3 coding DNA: TGTGCCAGCAGCTCCAGGACAGGGGGCTACTACGAGCAGTACTTC.

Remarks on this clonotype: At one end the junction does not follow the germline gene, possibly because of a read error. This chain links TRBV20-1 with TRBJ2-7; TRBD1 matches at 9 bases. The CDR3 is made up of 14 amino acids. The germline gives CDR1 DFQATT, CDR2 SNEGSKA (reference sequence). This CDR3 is CSANQLGQGGELYF. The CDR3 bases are TGCAGTGCAAATCAGTTGGGACAGGGTGGCGAGCTGTACTTC.

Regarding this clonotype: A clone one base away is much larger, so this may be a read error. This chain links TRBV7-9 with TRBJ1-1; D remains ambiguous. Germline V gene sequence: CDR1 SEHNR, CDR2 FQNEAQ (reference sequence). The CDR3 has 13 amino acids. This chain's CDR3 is CASGSDPNTEAFF. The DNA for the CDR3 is TGTGCTAGCGGCTCGGACCCGAACACTGAAGCTTTCTTT.

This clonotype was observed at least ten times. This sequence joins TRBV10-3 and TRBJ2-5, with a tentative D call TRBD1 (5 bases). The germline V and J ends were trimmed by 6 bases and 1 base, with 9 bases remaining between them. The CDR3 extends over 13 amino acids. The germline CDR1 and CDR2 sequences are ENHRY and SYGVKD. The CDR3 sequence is CAISVDSQETQYF. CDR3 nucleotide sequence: TGTGCCATCAGCGTCGACAGCCAAGAGACCCAGTACTTC.

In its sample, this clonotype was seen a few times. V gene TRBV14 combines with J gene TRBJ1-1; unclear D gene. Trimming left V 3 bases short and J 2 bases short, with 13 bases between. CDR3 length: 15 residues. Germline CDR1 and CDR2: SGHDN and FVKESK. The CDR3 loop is CASSHHSIPNTEAFF. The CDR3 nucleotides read TGTGCCAGCAGCCATCATTCAATACCCAACACTGAAGCTTTCTTT.

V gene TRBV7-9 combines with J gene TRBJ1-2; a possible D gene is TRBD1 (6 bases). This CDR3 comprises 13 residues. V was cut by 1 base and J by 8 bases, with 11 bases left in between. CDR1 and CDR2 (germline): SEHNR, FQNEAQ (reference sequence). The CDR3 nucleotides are TGTGCCAGCAGCTTAGAAGGGGGATGGGGCTACACCTTC. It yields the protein CASSLEGGWGYTF. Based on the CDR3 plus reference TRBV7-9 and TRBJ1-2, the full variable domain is DTGVSQNPRHKITKRGQNVTFRCDPISEHNRLYWYRQTLGQGPEFLTYFQNEAQLEKSRLLSDRFSAERPKGSFSTLEIQRTEQGDSAMYLCASSLEGGWGYTFGSGTRLTVV.

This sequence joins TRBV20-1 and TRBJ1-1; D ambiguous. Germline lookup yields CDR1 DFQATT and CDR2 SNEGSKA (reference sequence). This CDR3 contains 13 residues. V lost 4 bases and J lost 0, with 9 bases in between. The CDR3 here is CSAMIDMNTEAFF. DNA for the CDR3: TGCAGTGCTATGATCGACATGAACACTGAAGCTTTCTTT.

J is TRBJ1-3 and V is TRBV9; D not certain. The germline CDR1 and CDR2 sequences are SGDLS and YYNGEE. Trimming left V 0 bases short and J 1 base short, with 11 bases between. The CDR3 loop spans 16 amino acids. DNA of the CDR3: TGTGCCAGCAGCGTAGGGCAGTTCGAGTCTGGAAACACCATATATTTT. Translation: CASSVGQFESGNTIYF.